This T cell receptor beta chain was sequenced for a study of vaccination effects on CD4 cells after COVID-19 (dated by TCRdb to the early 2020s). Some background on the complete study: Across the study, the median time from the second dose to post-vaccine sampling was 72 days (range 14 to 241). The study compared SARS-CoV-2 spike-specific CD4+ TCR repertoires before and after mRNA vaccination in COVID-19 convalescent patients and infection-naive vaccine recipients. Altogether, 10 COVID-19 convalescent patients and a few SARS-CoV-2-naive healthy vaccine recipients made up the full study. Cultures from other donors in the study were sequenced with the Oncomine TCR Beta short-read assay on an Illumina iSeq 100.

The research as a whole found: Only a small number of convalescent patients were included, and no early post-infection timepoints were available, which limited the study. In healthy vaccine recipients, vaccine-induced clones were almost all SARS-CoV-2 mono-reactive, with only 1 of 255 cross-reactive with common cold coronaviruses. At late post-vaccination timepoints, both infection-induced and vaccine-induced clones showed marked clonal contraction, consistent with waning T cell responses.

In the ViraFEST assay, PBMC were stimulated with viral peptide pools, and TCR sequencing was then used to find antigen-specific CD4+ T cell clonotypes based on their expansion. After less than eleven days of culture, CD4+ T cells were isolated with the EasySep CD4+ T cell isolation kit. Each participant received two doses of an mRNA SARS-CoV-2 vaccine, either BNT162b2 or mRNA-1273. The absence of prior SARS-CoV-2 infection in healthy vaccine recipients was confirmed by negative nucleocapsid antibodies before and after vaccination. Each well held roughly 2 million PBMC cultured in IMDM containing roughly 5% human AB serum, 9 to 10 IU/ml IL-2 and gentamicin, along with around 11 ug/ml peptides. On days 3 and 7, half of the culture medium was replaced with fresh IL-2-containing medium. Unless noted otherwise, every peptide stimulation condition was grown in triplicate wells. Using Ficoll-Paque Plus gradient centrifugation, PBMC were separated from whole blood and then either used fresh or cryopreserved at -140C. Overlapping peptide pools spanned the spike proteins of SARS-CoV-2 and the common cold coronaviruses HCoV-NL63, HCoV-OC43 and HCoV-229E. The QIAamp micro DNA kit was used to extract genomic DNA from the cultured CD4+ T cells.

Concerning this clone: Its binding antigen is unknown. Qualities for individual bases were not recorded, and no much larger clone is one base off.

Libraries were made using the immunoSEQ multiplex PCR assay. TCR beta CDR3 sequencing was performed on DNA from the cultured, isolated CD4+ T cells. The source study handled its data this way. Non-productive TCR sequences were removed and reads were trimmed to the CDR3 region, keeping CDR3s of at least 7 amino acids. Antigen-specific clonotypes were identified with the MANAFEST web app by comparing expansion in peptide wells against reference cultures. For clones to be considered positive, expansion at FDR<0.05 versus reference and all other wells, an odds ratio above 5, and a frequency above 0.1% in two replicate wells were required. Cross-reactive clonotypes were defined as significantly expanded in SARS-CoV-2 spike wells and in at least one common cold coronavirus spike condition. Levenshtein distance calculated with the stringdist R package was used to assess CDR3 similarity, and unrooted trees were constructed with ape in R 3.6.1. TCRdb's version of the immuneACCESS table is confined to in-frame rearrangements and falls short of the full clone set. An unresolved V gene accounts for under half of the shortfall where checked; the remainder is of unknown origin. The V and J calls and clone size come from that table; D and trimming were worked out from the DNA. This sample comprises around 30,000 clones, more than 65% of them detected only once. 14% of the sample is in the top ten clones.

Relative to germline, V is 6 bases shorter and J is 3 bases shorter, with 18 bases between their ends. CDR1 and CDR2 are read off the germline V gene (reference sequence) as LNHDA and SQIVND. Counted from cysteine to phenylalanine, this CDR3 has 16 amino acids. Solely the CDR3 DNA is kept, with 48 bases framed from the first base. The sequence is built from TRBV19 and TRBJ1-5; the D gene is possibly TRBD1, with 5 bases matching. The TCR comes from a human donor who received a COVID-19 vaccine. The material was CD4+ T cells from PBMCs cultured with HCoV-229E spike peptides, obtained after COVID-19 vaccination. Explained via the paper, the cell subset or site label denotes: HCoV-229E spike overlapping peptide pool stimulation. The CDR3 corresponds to CASSAPRGGDNQPQHF. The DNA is TGTGCCAGTAGCGCACCCCGGGGAGGGGACAATCAGCCCCAGCATTTT.